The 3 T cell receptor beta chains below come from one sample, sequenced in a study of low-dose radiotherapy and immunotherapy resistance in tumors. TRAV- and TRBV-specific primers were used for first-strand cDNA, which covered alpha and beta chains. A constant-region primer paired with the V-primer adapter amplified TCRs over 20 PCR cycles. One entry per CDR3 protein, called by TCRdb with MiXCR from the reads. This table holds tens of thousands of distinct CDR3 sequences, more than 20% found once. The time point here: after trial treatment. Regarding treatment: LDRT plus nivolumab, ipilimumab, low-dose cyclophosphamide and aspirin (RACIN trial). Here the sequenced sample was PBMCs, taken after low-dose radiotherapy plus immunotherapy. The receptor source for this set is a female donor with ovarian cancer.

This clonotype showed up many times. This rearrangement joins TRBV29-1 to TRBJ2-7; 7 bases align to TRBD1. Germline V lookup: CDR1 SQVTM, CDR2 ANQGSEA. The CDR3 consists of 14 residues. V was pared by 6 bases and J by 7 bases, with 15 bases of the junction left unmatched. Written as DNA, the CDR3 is TGCAGCGTACGTCCGGGACAGACCTTAGGGGAGCAGTACTTC. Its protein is CSVRPGQTLGEQYF.

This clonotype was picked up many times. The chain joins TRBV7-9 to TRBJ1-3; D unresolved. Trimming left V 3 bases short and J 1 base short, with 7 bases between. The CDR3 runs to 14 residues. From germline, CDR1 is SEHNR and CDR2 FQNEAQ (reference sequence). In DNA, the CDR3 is TGTGCCAGCAGCTTTTCCGTATCTGGAAACACCATATATTTT. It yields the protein CASSFSVSGNTIYF.

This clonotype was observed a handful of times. This CDR3 reads CASSLDGVTYEQYF. For the CDR3, the DNA is TGTGCCAGCAGCTTAGACGGGGTAACCTACGAGCAGTACTTC. The chain combines TRBV11-2 with TRBJ2-7; D perhaps matches TRBD2 (5 bases). Germline CDR1 SGHAT, CDR2 FQNNGV. The length of the CDR3 is 14 residues. Trimming left V 0 bases short and J 2 bases short, with 8 bases between.